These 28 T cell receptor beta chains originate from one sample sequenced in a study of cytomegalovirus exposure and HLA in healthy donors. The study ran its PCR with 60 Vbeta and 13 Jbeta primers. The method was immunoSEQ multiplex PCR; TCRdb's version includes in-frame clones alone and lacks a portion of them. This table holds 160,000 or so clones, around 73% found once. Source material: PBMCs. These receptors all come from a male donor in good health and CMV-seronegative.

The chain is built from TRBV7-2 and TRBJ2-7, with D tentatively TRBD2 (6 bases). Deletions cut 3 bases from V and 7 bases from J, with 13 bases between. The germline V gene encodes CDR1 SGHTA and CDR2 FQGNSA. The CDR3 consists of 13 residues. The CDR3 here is CASSFGPTSEQYF. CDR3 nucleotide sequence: TGTGCCAGCAGCTTTGGGCCGACTAGTGAGCAGTACTTC.

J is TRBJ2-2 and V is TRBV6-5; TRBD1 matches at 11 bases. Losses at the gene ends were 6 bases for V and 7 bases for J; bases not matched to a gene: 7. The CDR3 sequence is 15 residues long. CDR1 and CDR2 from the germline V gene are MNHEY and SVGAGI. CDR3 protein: CASRRTGGVLGELFF. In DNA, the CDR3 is TGTGCCAGCAGGCGGACAGGGGGCGTTCTCGGGGAGCTGTTTTTT.

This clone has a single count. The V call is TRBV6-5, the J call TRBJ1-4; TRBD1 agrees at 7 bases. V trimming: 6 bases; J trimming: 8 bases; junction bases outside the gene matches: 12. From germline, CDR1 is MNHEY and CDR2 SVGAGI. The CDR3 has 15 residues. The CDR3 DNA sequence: TGTGCCAGCAGCCGGTCAAGGGGGCTCCTCGAAAAACTGTTTTTT. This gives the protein CASSRSRGLLEKLFF.

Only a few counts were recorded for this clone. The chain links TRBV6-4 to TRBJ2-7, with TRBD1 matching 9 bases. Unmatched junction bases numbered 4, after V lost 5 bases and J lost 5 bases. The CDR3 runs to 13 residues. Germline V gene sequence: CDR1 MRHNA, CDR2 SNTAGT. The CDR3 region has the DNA TGTGCCAGCAGTAGGACAGGGGACCACGAGCAGTACTTC. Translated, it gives CASSRTGDHEQYF.

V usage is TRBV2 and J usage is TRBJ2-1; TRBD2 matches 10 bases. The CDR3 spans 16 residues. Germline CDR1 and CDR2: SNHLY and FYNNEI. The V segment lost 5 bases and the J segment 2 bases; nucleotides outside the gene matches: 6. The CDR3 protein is CASSPLAGVTYNEQFF. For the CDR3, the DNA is TGTGCCAGCAGTCCCCTAGCGGGAGTAACCTACAATGAGCAGTTCTTC.

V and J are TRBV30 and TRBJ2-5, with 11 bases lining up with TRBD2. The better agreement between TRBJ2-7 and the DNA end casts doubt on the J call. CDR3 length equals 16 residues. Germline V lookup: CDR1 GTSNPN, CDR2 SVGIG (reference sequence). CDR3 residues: CAWSNRLAGFSYEQYF. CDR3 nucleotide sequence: TGTGCCTGGAGTAACCGACTAGCGGGATTCTCCTACGAGCAGTACTTC.

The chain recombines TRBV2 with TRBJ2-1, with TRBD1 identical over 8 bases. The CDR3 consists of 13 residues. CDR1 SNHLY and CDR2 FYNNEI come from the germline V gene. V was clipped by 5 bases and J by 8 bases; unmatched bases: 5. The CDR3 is CASSLTGAHEQFF. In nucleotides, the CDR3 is TGTGCCAGCAGTTTGACAGGGGCCCATGAGCAGTTCTTC.

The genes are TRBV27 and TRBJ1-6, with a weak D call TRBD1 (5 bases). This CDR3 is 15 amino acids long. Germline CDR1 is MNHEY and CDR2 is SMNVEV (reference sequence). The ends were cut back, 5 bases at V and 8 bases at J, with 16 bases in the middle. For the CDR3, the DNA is TGTGCCAGCAGTCTCAACCGGGGGTTAGATTCACCCCTCCACTTT. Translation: CASSLNRGLDSPLHF.

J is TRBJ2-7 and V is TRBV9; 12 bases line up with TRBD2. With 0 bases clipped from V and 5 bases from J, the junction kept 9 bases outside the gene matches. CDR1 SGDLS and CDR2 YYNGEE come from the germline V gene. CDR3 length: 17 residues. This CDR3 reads CASSVAASGGGPHEQYF. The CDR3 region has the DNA TGTGCCAGCAGCGTAGCGGCTAGCGGGGGGGGACCCCACGAGCAGTACTTC.

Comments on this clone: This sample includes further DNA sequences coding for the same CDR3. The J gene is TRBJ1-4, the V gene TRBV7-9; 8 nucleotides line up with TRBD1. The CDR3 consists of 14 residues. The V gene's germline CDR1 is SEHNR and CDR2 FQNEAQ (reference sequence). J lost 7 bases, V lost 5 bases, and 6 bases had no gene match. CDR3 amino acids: CASSPTGTGEKLFF. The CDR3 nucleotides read TGTGCCAGCAGCCCCACCGGGACAGGTGAAAAACTGTTTTTT.

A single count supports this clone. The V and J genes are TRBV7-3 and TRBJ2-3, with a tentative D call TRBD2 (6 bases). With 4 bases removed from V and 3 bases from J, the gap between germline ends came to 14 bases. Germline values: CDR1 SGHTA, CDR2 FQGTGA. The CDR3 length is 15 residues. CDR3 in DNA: TGTGCCAGCAGCTCCTCCTCGACTAGTACAGATACGCAGTATTTT. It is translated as CASSSSSTSTDTQYF.

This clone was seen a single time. The CDR3 nucleotides read TGTGCCTGGAGTGTAGGGGGATCCTATAATTCACCCCTCCACTTT. Protein sequence: CAWSVGGSYNSPLHF. The chain carries TRBV30 and TRBJ1-6, with TRBD1 as a possible D gene (6 bases). The germline gives CDR1 GTSNPN, CDR2 SVGIG (reference sequence). This CDR3 is built from 15 residues. The V gene lost 0 bases and the J gene lost 1 base, with 7 bases spanning the gap.

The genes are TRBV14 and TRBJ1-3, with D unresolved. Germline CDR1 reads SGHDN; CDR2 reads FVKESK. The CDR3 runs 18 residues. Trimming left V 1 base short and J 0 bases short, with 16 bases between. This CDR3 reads CASSQAGDHTISGNTIYF. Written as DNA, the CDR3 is TGTGCCAGCAGCCAAGCGGGAGACCATACCATCTCTGGAAACACCATATATTTT.

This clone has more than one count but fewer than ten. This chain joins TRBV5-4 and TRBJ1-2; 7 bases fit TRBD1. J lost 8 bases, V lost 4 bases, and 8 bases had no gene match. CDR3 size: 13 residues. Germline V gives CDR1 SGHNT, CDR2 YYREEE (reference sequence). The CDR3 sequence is CASSPDRVGGYTF. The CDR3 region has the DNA TGTGCCAGCAGCCCAGACAGGGTCGGCGGCTACACCTTC.

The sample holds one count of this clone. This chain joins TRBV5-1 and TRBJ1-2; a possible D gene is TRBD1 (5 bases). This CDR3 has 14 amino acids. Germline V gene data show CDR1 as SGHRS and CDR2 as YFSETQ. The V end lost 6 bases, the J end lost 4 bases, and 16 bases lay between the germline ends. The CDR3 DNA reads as TGCGCCAGCAAGGGCGACGGGGGGATCTATGGCTACACCTTC. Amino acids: CASKGDGGIYGYTF.

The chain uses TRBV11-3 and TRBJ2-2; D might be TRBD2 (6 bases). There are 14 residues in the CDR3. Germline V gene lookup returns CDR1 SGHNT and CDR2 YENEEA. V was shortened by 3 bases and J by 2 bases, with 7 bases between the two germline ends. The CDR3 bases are TGTGCCAGCAGCTTGGGAGGAAACACCGGGGAGCTGTTTTTT. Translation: CASSLGGNTGELFF. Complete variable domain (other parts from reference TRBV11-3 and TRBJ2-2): EAGVVQSPRYKIIEKKQPVAFWCNPISGHNTLYWYLQNLGQGPELLIRYENEEAVDDSQLPKDRFSAERLKGVDSTLKIQPAELGDSAVYLCASSLGGNTGELFFGEGSRLTVL.

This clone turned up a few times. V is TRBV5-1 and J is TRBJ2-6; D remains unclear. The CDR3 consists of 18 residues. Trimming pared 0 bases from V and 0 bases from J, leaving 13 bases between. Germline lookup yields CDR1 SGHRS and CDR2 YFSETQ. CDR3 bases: TGCGCCAGCAGCTTGGAGGTGACAACGGCCTCTGGGGCCAACGTCCTGACTTTC. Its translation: CASSLEVTTASGANVLTF. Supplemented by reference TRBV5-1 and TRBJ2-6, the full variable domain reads KAGVTQTPRYLIKTRGQQVTLSCSPISGHRSVSWYQQTPGQGLQFLFEYFSETQRNKGNFPGRFSGRQFSNSRSEMNVSTLELGDSALYLCASSLEVTTASGANVLTFGAGSRLTVL.

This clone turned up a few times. CDR3 protein: CASSPGTSDEQFF. DNA for the CDR3: TGCGCCAGCAGCCCTGGGACTAGCGATGAGCAGTTCTTC. The chain has TRBV5-1 and TRBJ2-1, with TRBD2 matching 10 bases. This CDR3 contains 13 residues. CDR1 SGHRS and CDR2 YFSETQ come from the germline V gene. V lost 4 bases to trimming and J lost 8 bases; unmatched junction nucleotides: 3.

For the CDR3, the DNA is TGTGCCAGCAGCCGAGTGCCAAATGAAAAACTGTTTTTT. It encodes CASSRVPNEKLFF. This sequence joins TRBV7-7 and TRBJ1-4; the D is unclear. The CDR3 covers 13 residues. Germline V gives CDR1 SSHAT, CDR2 FNYEAQ (reference sequence). Trimming took 5 bases from V and 5 from J, leaving 9 bases between them.

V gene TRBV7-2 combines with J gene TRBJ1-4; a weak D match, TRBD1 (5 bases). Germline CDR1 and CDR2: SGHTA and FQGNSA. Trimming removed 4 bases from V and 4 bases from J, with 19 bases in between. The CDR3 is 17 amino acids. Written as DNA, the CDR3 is TGTGCCAGCAGCTCCTTTCAGGGAAGCGGGGATAATGAAAAACTGTTTTTT. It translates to CASSSFQGSGDNEKLFF.

CDR3 bases: TGTGCCAGCAGCAAGCGGGGTACCTACGAGCAGTACTTC. The encoded protein is CASSKRGTYEQYF. The rearrangement joins TRBV7-2 to TRBJ2-7; TRBD2 matches 7 bases. The CDR3 is made up of 13 amino acids. CDR1 is SGHTA and CDR2 is FQGNSA in the germline V gene. The junction had 3 bases not matched to a gene; V was cut back by 5 bases and J by 2 bases.

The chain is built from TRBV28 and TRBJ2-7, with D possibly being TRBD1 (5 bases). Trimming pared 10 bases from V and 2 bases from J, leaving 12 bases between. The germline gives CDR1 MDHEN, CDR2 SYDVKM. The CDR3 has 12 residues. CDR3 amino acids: CATGRRTYEQYF. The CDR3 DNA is TGTGCCACAGGGCGTAGGACCTACGAGCAGTACTTC.

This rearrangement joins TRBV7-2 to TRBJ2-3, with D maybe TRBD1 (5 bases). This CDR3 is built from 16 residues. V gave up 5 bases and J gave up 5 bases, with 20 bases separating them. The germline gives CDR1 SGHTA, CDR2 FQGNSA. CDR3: CASSKGEGRGEDTQYF. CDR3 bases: TGTGCCAGCAGCAAAGGGGAAGGGCGTGGTGAAGATACGCAGTATTTT.

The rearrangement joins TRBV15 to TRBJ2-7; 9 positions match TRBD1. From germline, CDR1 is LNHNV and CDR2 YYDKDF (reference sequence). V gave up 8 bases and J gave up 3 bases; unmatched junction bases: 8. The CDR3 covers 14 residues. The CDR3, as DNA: TGTGCCACCCGGGCAGGACAGGGGCTCTACGAGCAGTACTTC. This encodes CATRAGQGLYEQYF. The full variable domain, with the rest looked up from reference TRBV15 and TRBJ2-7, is DAMVIQNPRYQVTQFGKPVTLSCSQTLNHNVMYWYQQKSSQAPKLLFHYYDKDFNNEADTPDNFQSRRPNTSFCFLDIRSPGLGDTAMYLCATRAGQGLYEQYFGPGTRLTVT.

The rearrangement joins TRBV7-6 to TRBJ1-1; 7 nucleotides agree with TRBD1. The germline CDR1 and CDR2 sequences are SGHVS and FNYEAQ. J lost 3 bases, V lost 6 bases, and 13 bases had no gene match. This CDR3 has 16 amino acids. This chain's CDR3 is CASRASYRGSYTEAFF. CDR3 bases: TGTGCCAGCAGGGCCTCATACAGGGGAAGTTACACTGAAGCTTTCTTT.

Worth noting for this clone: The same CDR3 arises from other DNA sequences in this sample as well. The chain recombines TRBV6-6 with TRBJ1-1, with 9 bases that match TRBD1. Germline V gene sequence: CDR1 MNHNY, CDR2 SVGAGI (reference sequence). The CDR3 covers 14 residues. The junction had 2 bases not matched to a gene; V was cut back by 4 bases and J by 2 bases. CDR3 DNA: TGTGCCAGCAGTTTGGGACAGGGTAACACTGAAGCTTTCTTT. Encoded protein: CASSLGQGNTEAFF.

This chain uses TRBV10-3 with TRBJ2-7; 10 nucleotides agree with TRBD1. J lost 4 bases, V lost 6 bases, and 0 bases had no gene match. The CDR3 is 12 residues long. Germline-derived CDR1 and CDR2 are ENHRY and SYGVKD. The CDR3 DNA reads TGTGCCATCAGGGACAGGGGGTACGAGCAGTACTTC. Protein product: CAIRDRGYEQYF.

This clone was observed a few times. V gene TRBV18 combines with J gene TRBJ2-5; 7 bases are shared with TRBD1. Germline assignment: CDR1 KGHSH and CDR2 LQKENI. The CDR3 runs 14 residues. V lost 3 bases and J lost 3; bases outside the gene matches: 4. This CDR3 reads CASSPGTEKETQYF. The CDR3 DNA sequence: TGTGCCAGCTCACCCGGGACAGAAAAAGAGACCCAGTACTTC.